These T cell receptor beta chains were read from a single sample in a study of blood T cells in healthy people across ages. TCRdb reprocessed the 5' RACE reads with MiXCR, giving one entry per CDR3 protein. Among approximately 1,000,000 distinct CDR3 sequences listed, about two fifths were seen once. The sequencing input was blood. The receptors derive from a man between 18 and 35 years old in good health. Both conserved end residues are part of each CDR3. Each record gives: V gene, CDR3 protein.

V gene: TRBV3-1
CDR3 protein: CASSRRDNNYGYTF

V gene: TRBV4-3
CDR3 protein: CASSHNDEQYF

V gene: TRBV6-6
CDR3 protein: CASRENQPQHF

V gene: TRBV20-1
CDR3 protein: CSARAQVQLSGANVLTF

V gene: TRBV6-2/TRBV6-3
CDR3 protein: CASSYNPYNQPQHF

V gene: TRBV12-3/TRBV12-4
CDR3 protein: CASTPISYNEQFF

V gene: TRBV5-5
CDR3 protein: CASSLDSLPSSYNSPLHF

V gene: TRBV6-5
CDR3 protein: CASSYRTGAEKLFF

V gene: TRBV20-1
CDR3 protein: CSARDDQEPNTGELFF

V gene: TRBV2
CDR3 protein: CASSMADRTETQYF

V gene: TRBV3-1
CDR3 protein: CASSPRQGGYTF

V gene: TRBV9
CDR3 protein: CASSVAVSRHQETQYF

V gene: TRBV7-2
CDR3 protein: CASSLDGTGGYGYTF

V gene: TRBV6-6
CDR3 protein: CASSYENLNEQFF

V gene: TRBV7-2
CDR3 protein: CASSLTNSHLYGYTF

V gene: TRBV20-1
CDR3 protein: CSARDRTSGRASNTQYF

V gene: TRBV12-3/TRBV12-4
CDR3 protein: CASSLPYEGQGAAIGKNIQYF

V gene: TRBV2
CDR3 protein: CASSDTSSSTDTQYF

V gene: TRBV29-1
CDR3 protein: CSVQRGSDYGYTF

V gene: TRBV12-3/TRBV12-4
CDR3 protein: CASSLEAHRGVSDTQYF

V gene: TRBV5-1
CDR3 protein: CASSRDRSDNEKLFF

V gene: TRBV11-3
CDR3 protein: CASSLAAVGATKNEQFF

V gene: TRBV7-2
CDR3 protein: CASSPWTGEYNEQFF

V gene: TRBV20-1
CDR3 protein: CSARSLDSKPYEQYF

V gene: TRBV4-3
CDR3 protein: CASSQETTPTDTQYF

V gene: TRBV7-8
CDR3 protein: CASSLARIGNSPLHF

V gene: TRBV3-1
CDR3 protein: CASSQGGFTDTQYF

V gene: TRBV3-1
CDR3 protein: CASSQGGAFQETQYF

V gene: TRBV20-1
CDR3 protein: CSASSPRVTNEKLFF

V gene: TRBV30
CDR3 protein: CAWSVPRTGGNYGYTF

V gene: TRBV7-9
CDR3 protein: CASSSDTIANYGYTF

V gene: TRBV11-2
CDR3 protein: CASSLGQSPNNKQFF

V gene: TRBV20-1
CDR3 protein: CSAINRDRGLTEAFF

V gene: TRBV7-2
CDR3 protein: CASSLASRDKAGYTF

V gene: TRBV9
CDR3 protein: CASSVSSGGGLYNEQFF

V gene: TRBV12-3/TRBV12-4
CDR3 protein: CASSPTCEAFF

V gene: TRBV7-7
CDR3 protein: CASSLALAGHYNEQFF

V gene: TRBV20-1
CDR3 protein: CSARETGGNIQYF

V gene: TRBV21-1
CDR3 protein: CASSKEGADSYEQYF

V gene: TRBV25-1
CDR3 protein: CASSPGRLGYTF

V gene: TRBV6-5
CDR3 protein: CASSYSDAGWVEQFF

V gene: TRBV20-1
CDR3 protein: CSARDLEGDFPLHF

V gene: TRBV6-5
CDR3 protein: CTSSLGQGPAYEQYF

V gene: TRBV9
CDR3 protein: CASSEGPGSYNEQYF

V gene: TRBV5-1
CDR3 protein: CASSLEGDHEKLFF